This TCR beta chain was sequenced during a study of T cell repertoires in cytomegalovirus infection. Overall study findings and caveats: CMV-specific TCR beta clonotypes restricted by HLA-C dominated the ex vivo response.

Each CDR3 protein gets one entry after TCRdb re-called the reads with MiXCR. In the table there are hundreds of thousands of distinct CDR3 sequences, 24% of which are singletons. Germline trimming cut 4 bases from V and 2 bases from J; bases unmatched to any gene: 1. This CDR3 has 14 residues. Germline V gives CDR1 DFQATT, CDR2 SNEGSKA (reference sequence). With regard to this clonotype: The target antigen is unknown.

This TCR was recovered from a human donor in good health (CMV status not recorded). Some clones in this sample may be carry-over from other donors' samples. V usage is TRBV20-1 and J usage is TRBJ2-1; TRBD2 matches 11 bases. Sequenced sample: CD8+ T cells from PBMCs. The CDR3 DNA sequence: TGCAGTGCTATACTAGCGGGGGCCTACAATGAGCAGTTCTTC. Its protein is CSAILAGAYNEQFF.